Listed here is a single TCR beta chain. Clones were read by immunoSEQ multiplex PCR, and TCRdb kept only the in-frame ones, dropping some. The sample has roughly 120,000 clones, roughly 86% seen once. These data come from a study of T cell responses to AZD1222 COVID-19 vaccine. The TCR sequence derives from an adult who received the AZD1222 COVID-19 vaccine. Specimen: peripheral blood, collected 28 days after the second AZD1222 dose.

CDR3 sequence reads: CASGHQRGGSDTQYF. The CDR3 nucleotides read TGTGCCAGCGGGCACCAGCGGGGGGGCTCAGATACGCAGTATTTT. The chain recombines TRBV11-2 with TRBJ2-3; 10 bases align to TRBD2. V dropped 8 bases and J dropped 4; count of bases not matched to a gene: 9. From germline, CDR1 is SGHAT and CDR2 FQNNGV. The CDR3 spans 15 residues.